This T cell receptor (beta chain) emerged from a study of long-term antiretroviral therapy in people with HIV. V shed 1 base and J 2 bases; nucleotides not matched to a gene: 4. The CDR3 has 17 amino acids. CDR1 and CDR2 from the germline V gene are SGHTA and FQGTGA. The libraries were made with immunoSEQ v3.0 at survey level. Clones were sequenced by immunoSEQ multiplex PCR, and TCRdb holds only the in-frame ones, with some missing. The sample holds 24,000 or so clones, about 86% seen once. The clonotype was recovered from a man aged 18 to 29 with HIV. This rearrangement joins TRBV7-3 to TRBJ2-2; 10 bases are a match to TRBD2. The sequences come from unsorted PBMCs, collected 3 years after starting antiretroviral therapy. Written as DNA, the CDR3 is TGTGCCAGCAGCTTAAATAGCGGGGGGTTAAACACCGGGGAGCTGTTTTTT. Its protein is CASSLNSGGLNTGELFF.